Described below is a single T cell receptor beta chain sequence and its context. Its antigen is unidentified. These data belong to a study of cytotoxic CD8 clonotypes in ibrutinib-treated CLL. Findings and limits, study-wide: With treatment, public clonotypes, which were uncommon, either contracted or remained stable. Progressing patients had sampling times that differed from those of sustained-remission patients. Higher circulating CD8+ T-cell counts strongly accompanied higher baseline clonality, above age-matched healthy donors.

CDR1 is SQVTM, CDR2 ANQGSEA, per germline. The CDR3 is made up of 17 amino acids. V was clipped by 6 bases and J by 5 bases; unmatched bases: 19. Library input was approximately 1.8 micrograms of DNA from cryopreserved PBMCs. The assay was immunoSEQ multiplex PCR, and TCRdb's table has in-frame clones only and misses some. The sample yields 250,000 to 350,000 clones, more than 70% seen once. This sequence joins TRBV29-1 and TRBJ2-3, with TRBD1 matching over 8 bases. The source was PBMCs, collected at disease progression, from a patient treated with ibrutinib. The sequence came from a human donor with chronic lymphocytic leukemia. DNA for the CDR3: TGCAGCGTGGAACTAAGGACAGGGACGGGTATGGGAGATACGCAGTATTTT. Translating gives CSVELRTGTGMGDTQYF.